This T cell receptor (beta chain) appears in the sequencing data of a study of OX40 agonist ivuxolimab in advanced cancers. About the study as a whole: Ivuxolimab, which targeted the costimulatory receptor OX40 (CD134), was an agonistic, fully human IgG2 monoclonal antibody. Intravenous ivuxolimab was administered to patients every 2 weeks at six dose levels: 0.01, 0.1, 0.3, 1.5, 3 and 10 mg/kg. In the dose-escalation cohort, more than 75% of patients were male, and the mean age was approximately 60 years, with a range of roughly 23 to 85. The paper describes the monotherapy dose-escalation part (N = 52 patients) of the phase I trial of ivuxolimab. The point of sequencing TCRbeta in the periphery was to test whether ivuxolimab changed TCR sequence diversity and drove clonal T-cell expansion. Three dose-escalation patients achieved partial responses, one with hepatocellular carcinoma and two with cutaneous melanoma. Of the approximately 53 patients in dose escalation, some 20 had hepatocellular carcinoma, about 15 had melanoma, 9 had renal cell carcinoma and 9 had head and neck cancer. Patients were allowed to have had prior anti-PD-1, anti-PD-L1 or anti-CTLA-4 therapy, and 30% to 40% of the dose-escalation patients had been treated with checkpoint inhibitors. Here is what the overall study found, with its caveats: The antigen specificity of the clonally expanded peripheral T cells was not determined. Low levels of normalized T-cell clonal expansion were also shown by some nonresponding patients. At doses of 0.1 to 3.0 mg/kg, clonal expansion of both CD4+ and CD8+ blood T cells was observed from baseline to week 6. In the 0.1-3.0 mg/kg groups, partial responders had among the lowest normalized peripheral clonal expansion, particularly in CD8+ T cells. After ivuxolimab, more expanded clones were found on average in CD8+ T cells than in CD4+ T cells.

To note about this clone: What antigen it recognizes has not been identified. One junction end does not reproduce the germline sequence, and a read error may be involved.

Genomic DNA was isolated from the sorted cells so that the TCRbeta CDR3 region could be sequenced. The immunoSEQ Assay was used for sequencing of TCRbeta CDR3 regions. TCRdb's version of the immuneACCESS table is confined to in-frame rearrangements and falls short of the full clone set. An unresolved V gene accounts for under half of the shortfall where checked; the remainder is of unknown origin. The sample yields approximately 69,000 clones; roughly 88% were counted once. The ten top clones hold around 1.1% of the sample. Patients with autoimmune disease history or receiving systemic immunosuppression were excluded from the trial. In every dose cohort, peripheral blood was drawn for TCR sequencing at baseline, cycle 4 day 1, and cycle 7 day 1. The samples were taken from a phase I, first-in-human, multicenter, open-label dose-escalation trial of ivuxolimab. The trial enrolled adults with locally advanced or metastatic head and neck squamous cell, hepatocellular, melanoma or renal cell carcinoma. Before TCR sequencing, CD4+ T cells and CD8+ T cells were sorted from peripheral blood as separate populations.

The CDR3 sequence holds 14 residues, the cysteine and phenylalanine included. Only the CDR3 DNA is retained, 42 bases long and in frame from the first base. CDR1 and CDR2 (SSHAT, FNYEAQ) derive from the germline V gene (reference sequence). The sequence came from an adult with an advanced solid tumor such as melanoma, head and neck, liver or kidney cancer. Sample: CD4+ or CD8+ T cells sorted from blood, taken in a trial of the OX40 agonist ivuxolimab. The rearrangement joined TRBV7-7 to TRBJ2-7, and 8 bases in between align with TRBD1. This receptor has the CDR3 CASSPSGQGYEQYF. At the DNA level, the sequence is TGTGCTAGCAGCCCGTCCGGACAGGGCTACGAGCAGTACTTC.